A single T cell receptor beta chain is shown here with its context. Its matching antigen is unknown. It was RNA transcripts that yielded the amplified TCR beta CDR3 regions. First-round RT-PCR with HTBI primers amplified the TCR CDR3 region. TCRdb re-called the multiplex PCR reads with MiXCR, one entry per CDR3 protein. The sample carries 600,000 to 700,000 distinct CDR3 sequences, 45% recorded once. The CDR3 runs 14 residues. The germline gives CDR1 DFQATT, CDR2 SNEGSKA (reference sequence). V lost 4 bases and J lost 1; bases outside the gene matches: 5. The sample comes from a study of T cells in Graves' hyperthyroidism and ophthalmopathy. General observations from the study: Appearing also in blood were most of the thyroid clonotypes expanded above 0.001.

Diagnostic decisions used clinical symptoms, serum thyroxine and TRAb, thyroid ultrasound and orbital computed tomography. Sequenced: peripheral blood or thyroid tissue (not recorded which). This clonotype was sampled from an adult man with Graves' disease, either hyperthyroidism or ophthalmopathy (not recorded which). The rearrangement links TRBV20-1 to TRBJ2-7; TRBD2 aligns across 9 bases. The CDR3 sequence: CSAKTSGISYEQYF. The CDR3 bases are TGCAGTGCTAAGACTAGCGGAATTTCCTACGAGCAGTACTTC.